Listed below are T cell receptor beta chains from one sample, sequenced in a study of cytomegalovirus exposure and HLA in healthy donors. Profiling relied on immunoSEQ multiplex PCR, and the TCRdb table lists in-frame clones only, not all of them. The table lists over 75,000 clones, around four fifths of them singletons. The sample comprised PBMCs. The receptor source for this set is a man in his thirties or forties in good health and CMV-seropositive. Both conserved end residues are trimmed from each CDR3. Fields, in order: V gene, J gene, clone size, CDR3 protein. A clone size is listed for some rows: how often the clone was seen (once, few, many), or a class if it is expanded.

v_gene: TRBV6-6
j_gene: TRBJ1-6
abundance: -
CDR3aa: ASGDRNLIGSPLH

v_gene: TRBV6-6
j_gene: TRBJ2-1
abundance: -
CDR3aa: ASSLQDNEQF

v_gene: TRBV29-1
j_gene: TRBJ2-7
abundance: -
CDR3aa: SVAGRGQGDPYEQY

v_gene: TRBV4-1
j_gene: TRBJ1-4
abundance: -
CDR3aa: ASSTSGGESGEKLF

v_gene: TRBV7-2
j_gene: TRBJ1-5
abundance: -
CDR3aa: ASSSQTGGHSNQPQH

v_gene: TRBV5-1
j_gene: TRBJ2-3
abundance: -
CDR3aa: ASSPALASTDTQY

v_gene: TRBV6-1
j_gene: TRBJ2-3
abundance: -
CDR3aa: ASSVPGTFTDTQY

v_gene: TRBV18
j_gene: TRBJ2-7
abundance: once
CDR3aa: ASSPRTSGSVSYEQY

v_gene: TRBV5-4
j_gene: TRBJ2-5
abundance: once
CDR3aa: ASSLGLAGVETQY

v_gene: TRBV28
j_gene: TRBJ2-7
abundance: -
CDR3aa: ASSLDTAYEQY

v_gene: TRBV30
j_gene: TRBJ2-1
abundance: -
CDR3aa: AWSVLLNNEQF

v_gene: TRBV7-2
j_gene: TRBJ2-1
abundance: -
CDR3aa: ASSLEGQGYNEQF